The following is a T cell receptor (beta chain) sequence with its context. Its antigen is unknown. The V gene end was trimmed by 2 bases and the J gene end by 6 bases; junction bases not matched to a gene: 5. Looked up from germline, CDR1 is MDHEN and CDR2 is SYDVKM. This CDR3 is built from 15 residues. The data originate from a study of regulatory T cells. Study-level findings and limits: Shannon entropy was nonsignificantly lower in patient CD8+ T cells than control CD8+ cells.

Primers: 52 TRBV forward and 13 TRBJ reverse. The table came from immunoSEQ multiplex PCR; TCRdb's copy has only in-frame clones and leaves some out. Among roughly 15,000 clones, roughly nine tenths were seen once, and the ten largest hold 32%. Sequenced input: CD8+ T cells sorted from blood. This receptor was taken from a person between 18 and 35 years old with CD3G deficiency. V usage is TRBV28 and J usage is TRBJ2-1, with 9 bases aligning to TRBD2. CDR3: CASSLIAGAGNEQFF. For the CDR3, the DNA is TGTGCCAGCAGTTTAATAGCGGGAGCGGGCAATGAGCAGTTCTTC. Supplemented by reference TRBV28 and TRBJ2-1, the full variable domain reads DVKVTQSSRYLVKRTGEKVFLECVQDMDHENMFWYRQDPGLGLRLIYFSYDVKMKEKGDIPEGYSVSREKKERFSLILESASTNQTSMYLCASSLIAGAGNEQFFGPGTRLTVL.